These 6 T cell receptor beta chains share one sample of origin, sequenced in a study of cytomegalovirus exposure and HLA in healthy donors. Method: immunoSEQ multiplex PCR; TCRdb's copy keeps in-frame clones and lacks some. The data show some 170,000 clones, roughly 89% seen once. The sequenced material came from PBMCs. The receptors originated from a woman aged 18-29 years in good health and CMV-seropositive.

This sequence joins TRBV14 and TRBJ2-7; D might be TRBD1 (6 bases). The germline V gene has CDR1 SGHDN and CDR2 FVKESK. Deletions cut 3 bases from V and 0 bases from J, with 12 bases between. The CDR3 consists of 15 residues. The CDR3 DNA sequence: TGTGCCAGCAGCCAGCCAGGGGTCACCTCCTACGAGCAGTACTTC. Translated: CASSQPGVTSYEQYF.

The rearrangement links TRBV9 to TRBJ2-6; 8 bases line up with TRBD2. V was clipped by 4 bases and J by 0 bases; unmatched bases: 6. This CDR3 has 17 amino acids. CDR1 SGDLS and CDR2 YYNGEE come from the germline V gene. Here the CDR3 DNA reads TGTGCCAGCAGCCCCAGCGGGGGCCGCTCTGGGGCCAACGTCCTGACTTTC. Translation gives CASSPSGGRSGANVLTF. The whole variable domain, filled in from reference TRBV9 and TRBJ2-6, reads DSGVTQTPKHLITATGQRVTLRCSPRSGDLSVYWYQQSLDQGLQFLIQYYNGEERAKGNILERFSAQQFPDLHSELNLSSLELGDSALYFCASSPSGGRSGANVLTFGAGSRLTVL.

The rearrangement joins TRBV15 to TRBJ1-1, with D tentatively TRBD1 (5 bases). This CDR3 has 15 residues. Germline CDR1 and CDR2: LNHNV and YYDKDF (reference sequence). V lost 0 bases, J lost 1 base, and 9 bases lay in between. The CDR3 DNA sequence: TGTGCCACCAGCAGAGATCTTGGACAGAACACTGAAGCTTTCTTT. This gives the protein CATSRDLGQNTEAFF. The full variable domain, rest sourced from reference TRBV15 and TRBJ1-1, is DAMVIQNPRYQVTQFGKPVTLSCSQTLNHNVMYWYQQKSSQAPKLLFHYYDKDFNNEADTPDNFQSRRPNTSFCFLDIRSPGLGDTAMYLCATSRDLGQNTEAFFGQGTRLTVV.

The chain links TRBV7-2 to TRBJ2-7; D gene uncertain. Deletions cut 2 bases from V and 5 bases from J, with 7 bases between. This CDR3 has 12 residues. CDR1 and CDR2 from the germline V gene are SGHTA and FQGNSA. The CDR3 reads CASSLIADEQYF. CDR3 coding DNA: TGTGCCAGCAGCTTAATTGCGGACGAGCAGTACTTC.

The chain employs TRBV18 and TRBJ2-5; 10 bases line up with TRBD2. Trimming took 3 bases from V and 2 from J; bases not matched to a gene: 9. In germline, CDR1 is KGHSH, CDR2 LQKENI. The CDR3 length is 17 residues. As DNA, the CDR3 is TGTGCCAGCTCACCCCCTCTAGCGGGAGTTCGACAAGAGACCCAGTACTTC. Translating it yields CASSPPLAGVRQETQYF. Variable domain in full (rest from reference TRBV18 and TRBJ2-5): NAGVMQNPRHLVRRRGQEARLRCSPMKGHSHVYWYRQLPEEGLKFMVYLQKENIIDESGMPKERFSAEFPKEGPSILRIQQVVRGDSAAYFCASSPPLAGVRQETQYFGPGTRLLVL.

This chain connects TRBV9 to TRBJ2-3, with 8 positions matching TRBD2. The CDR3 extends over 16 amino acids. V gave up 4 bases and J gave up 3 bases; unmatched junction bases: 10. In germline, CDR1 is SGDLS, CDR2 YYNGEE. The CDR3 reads CASSQSGRLGTDTQYF. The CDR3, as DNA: TGTGCCAGCAGCCAGAGCGGGAGACTTGGGACAGATACGCAGTATTTT.